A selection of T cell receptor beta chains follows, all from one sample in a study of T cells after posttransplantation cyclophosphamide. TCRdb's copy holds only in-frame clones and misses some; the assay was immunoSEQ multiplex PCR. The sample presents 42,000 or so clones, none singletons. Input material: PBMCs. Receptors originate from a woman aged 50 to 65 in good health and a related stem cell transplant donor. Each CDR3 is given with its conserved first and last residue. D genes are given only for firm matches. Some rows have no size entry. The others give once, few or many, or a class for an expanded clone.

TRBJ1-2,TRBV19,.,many,TGTGCCAGTAGGGACAGAAGAGCTAACTATGGCTACACCTTC,CASRDRRANYGYTF
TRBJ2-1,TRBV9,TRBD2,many,TGTGCCAGCAGCCCCTGGACTAGCGGGGGTAATGAGCAGTTCTTC,CASSPWTSGGNEQFF
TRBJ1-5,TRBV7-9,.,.,TGTGCCAGCAGCTTGGTAAAGGGGGTTAGCAATCAGCCCCAGCATTTT,CASSLVKGVSNQPQHF
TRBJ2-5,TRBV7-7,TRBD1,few,TGTGCTAGCAGCCCGACAGGGGTACAAGAGACCCAGTACTTC,CASSPTGVQETQYF
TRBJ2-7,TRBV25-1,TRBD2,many,TGTGCCAGCAGTGAATTGGGGGGGGCCTACGAGCAGTACTTC,CASSELGGAYEQYF
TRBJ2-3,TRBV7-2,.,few,TGTGCCAGCAGCTTCGGTTCACGGGGGGCAATCACAGATACGCAGTATTTT,CASSFGSRGAITDTQYF
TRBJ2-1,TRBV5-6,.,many,TGTGCCAGCAGCTTGGTTGGCAGTCCGTACAATGAGCAGTTCTTC,CASSLVGSPYNEQFF
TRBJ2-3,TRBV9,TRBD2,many,TGTGCCAGCAGCTCCCAGACTAGCGGGGGGCCCTCCACTAGCACAGATACGCAGTATTTT,CASSSQTSGGPSTSTDTQYF
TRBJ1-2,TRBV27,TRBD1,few,TGTGCCAGCAGTTTATCGGGACAGGGTGGATATGGCTACACCTTC,CASSLSGQGGYGYTF
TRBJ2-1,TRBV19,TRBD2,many,TGTGCCAGTAGTGGGACTAGCGGGGGGGCAGGTGAGCAGTTCTTC,CASSGTSGGAGEQFF
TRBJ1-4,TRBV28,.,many,TGTGCCAGCAGTTCGATGTCGGGCGGGGGTCCTTATGAAAAACTGTTTTTT,CASSSMSGGGPYEKLFF
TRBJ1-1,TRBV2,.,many,TGTGCCAGCAGCCCGGACATTTACACTGAAGCTTTCTTT,CASSPDIYTEAFF
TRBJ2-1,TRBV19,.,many,TGTGCCAGTAGTCCGCGAATCTGGGGGGATGAGCAGTTCTTC,CASSPRIWGDEQFF
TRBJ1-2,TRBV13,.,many,TGTGCCAGCGGCCATACCGCCAGACTCAACTATGGCTACACCTTC,CASGHTARLNYGYTF
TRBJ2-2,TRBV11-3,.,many,TGTGCCAGCATCTCTTACGGGGCCGGGGAGCTGTTTTTT,CASISYGAGELFF
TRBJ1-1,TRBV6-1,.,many,TGTGCCAGCAGTAAAGCACGGTTCGGGGGGGGCGATGAGAACACTGAAGCTTTCTTT,CASSKARFGGGDENTEAFF
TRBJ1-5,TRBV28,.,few,TGTGCCAGCAGTTTGTGGAGTCTCGGTCAGCCCCAGCATTTT,CASSLWSLGQPQHF
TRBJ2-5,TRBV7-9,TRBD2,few,TGTGCCAGCAGCTTGGCGGGGGGACAAGAGACCCAGTACTTC,CASSLAGGQETQYF
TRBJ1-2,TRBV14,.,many,TGTGCCAGCAGCCACACCCTAGGTGCCTCAAACTATGGCTACACCTTC,CASSHTLGASNYGYTF
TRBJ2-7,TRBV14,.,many,TGTGCCAGCAGCCAAGACACAGGGAGCTCCGAGCAGTACTTC,CASSQDTGSSEQYF
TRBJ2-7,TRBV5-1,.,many,TGCGCCAGCAGCCTCGGGAACTACGAGCAGTACTTC,CASSLGNYEQYF
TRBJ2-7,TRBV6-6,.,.,TGTGCCAGCAGCCAACAGGGCGGACCCTCCTACGAGCAGTACTTC,CASSQQGGPSYEQYF
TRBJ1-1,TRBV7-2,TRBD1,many,TGTGCCAGCAGCTTATCAGGGGGTGAGATGACTGAAGCTTTCTTT,CASSLSGGEMTEAFF